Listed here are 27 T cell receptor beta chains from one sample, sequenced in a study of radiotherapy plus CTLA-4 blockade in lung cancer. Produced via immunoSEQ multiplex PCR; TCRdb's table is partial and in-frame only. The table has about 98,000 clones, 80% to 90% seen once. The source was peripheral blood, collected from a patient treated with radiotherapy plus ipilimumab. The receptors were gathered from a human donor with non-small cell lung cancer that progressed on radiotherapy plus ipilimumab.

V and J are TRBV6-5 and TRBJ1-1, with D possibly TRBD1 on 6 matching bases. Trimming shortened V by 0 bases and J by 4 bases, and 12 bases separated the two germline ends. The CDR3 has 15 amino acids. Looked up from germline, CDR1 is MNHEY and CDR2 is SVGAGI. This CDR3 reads CASSYSRGYGTEAFF. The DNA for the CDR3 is TGTGCCAGCAGTTACTCCAGGGGTTACGGCACTGAAGCTTTCTTT.

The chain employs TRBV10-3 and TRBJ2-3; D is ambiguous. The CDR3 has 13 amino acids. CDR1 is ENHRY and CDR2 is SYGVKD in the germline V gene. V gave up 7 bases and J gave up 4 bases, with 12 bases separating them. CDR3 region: CAINTRVSDTQYF. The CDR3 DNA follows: TGTGCCATCAACACCAGAGTGTCAGATACGCAGTATTTT.

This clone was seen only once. The CDR3 here is CASSLGSALYEQYF. For the CDR3, the DNA is TGCGCCAGCAGCTTGGGGTCAGCTCTTTACGAGCAGTACTTC. The gene calls are TRBV5-1 and TRBJ2-7; D is unclear. The CDR3 runs 14 residues. The germline V gene has CDR1 SGHRS and CDR2 YFSETQ. V gave up 0 bases and J gave up 4 bases, with 11 bases separating them.

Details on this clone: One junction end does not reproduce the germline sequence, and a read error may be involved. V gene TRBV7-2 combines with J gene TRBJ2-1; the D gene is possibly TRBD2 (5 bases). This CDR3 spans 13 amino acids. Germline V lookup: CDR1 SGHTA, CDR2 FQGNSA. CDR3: CASRLGGGNEQFF. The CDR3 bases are TGTGCCAGCAGATTAGGAGGTGGCAATGAGCAGTTCTTC.

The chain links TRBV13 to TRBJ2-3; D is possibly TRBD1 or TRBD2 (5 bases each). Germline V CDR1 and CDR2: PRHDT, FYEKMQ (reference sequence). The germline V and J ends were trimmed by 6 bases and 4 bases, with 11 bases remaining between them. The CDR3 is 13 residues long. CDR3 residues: CASRLVGADTQYF. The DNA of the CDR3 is TGTGCCAGCAGACTGGTGGGGGCAGATACGCAGTATTTT.

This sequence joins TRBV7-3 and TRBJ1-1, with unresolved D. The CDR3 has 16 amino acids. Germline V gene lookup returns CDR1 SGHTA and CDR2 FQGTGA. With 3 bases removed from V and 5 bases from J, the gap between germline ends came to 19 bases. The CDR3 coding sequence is TGTGCCAGCAGCTTCCATGGCCCGTGGGGAGTGACTGAAGCTTTCTTT. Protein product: CASSFHGPWGVTEAFF.

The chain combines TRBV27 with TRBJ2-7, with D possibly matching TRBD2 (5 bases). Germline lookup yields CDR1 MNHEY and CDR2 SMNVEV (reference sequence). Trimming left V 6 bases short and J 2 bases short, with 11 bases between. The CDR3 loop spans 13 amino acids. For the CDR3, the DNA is TGTGCCAGCAGGGCCGCGGGCCCCTACGAGCAGTACTTC. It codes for CASRAAGPYEQYF.

CDR3 coding DNA: TGTGCCAGCTCCCGCGGGGCTAGCGGGAGAGAGACCCAGTACTTC. Encoded protein: CASSRGASGRETQYF. The rearrangement links TRBV11-2 to TRBJ2-5; 10 positions agree with TRBD2. With V trimmed by 8 bases and J by 4 bases, 10 bases remained unmatched. Germline values: CDR1 SGHAT, CDR2 FQNNGV. This CDR3 is 15 amino acids long.

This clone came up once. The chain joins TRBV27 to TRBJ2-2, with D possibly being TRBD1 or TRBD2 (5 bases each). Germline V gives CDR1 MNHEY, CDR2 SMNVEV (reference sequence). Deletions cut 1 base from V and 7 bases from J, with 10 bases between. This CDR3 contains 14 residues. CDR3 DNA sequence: TGTGCCAGCAGTTTATTGGGGGATGTCGGGGAGCTGTTTTTT. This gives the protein CASSLLGDVGELFF.

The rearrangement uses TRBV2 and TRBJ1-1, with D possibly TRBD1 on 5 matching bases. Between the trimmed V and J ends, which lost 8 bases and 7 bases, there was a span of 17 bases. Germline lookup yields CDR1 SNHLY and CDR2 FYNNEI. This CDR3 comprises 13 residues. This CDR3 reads CASRPTDVSEAFF. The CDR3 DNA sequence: TGTGCCAGCCGCCCGACAGACGTCAGTGAAGCTTTCTTT.

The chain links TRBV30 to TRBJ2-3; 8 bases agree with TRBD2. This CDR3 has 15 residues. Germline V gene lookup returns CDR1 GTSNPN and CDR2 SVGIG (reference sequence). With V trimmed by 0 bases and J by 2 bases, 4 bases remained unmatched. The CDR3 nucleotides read TGTGCCTGGAGTGTAAGTAGCGGGGTCACAGATACGCAGTATTTT. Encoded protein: CAWSVSSGVTDTQYF.

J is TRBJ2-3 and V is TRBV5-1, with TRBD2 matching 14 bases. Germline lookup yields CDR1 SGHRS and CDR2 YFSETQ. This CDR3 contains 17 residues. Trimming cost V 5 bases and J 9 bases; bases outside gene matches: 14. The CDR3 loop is CASSQGTSGRGAGTQYF. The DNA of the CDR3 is TGCGCCAGCAGTCAAGGGACTAGCGGGAGAGGGGCCGGGACGCAGTATTTT.

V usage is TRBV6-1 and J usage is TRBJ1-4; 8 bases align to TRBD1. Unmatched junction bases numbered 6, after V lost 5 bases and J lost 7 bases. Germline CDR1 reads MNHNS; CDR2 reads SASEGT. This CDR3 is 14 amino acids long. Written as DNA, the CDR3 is TGTGCCAGCAGTTCCGACAGGGGTTTTGAAAAACTGTTTTTT. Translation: CASSSDRGFEKLFF.

The CDR3 reads CASSPGGSATGELFF. The CDR3 region has the DNA TGTGCCAGTAGTCCCGGCGGGAGCGCAACCGGGGAGCTGTTTTTT. The chain combines TRBV19 with TRBJ2-2; TRBD2 matches at 7 bases. The CDR3 consists of 15 residues. Unmatched junction bases numbered 8, after V lost 5 bases and J lost 5 bases. Germline CDR1 and CDR2: LNHDA and SQIVND (reference sequence).

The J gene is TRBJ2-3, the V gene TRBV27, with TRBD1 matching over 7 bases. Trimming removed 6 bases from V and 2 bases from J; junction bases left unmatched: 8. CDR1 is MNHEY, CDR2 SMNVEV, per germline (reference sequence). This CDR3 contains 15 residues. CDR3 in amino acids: CASRMTGWSTDTQYF. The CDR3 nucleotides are TGTGCCAGCAGGATGACAGGGTGGTCCACAGATACGCAGTATTTT.

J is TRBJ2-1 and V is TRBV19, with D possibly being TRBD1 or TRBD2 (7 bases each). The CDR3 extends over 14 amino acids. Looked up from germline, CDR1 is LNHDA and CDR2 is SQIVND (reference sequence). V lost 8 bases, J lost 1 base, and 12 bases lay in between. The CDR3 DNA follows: TGTGCCAGTGGCCAGGGGGGGTCCTACAATGAGCAGTTCTTC. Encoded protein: CASGQGGSYNEQFF.

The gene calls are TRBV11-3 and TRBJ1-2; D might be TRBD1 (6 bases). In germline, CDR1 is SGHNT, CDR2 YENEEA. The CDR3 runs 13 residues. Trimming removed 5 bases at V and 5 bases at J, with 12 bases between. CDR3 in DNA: TGTGCCAGCAGCGGAGCGGGGGCTTATGGCTACACCTTC. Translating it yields CASSGAGAYGYTF.

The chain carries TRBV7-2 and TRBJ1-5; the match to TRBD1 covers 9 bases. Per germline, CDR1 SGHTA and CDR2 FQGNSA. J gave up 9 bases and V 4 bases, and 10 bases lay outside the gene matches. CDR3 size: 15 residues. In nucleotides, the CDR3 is TGTGCCAGCAGCTCGGACAGGGGCTCATATCGGCCCCAGCATTTT. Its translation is CASSSDRGSYRPQHF.

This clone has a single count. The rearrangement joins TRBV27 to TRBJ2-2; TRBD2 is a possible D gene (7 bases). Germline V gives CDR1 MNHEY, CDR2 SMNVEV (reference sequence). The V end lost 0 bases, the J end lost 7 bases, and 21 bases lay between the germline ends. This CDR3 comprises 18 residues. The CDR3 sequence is CASSLSGGTGGGGGELFF. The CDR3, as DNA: TGTGCCAGCAGTTTATCGGGAGGGACCGGGGGCGGGGGCGGGGAGCTGTTTTTT.

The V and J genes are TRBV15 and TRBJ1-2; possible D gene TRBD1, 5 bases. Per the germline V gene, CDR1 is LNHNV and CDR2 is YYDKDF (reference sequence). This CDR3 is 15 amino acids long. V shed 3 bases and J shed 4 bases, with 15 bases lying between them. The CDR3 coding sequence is TGTGCCACCAGCAGGGCTCGGGAGGGGCTCTATGGCTACACCTTC. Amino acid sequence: CATSRAREGLYGYTF.

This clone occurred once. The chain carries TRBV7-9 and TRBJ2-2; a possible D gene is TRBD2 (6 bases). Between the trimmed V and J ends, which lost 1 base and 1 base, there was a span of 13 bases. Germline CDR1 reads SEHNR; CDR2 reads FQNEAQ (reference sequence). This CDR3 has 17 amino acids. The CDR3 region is CASSLGPGELNTGELFF. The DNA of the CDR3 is TGTGCCAGCAGCTTAGGGCCGGGGGAATTGAACACCGGGGAGCTGTTTTTT.

The CDR3 sequence is CASSDPGLSGNTIYF. As DNA, the CDR3 is TGTGCCAGCAGTGATCCAGGGCTTTCGGGAAACACCATATATTTT. The chain carries TRBV2 and TRBJ1-3; TRBD1 is a possible D gene (5 bases). Trimming removed 3 bases at V and 4 bases at J, with 13 bases between. The germline CDR1 and CDR2 sequences are SNHLY and FYNNEI. The CDR3 is made up of 15 amino acids.

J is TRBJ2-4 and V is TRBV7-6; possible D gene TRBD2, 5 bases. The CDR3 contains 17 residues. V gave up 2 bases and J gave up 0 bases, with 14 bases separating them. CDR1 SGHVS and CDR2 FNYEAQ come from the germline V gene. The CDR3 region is CASSLRGNLGAKNIQYF. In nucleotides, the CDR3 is TGTGCCAGCAGCTTACGAGGGAACCTTGGAGCCAAAAACATTCAGTACTTC.

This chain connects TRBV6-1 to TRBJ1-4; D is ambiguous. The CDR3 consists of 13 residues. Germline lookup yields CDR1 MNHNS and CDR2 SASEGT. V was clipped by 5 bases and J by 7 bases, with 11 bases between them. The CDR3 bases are TGTGCCAGCAGTAGAGACAAGCCTGAAAAACTGTTTTTT. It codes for CASSRDKPEKLFF.

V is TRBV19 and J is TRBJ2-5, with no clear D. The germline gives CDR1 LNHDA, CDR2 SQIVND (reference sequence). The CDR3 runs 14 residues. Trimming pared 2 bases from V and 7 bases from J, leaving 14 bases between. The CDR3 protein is CASSISGPRGTQYF. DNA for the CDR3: TGTGCCAGTAGTATATCCGGGCCCCGAGGGACCCAGTACTTC.

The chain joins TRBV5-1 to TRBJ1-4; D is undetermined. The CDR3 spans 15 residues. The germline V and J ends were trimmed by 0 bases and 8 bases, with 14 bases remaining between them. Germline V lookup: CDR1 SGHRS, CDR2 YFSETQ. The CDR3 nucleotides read TGCGCCAGCAGCTTGGCGGGAGAGTCCGTCGAAAAACTGTTTTTT. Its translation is CASSLAGESVEKLFF.

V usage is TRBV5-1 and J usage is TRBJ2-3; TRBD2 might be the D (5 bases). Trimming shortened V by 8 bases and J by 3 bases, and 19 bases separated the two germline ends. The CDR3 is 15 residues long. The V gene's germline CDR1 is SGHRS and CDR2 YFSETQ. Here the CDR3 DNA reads TGCGCCAGTGCGGGCGGTACAATTGTAACAGATACGCAGTATTTT. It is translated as CASAGGTIVTDTQYF.